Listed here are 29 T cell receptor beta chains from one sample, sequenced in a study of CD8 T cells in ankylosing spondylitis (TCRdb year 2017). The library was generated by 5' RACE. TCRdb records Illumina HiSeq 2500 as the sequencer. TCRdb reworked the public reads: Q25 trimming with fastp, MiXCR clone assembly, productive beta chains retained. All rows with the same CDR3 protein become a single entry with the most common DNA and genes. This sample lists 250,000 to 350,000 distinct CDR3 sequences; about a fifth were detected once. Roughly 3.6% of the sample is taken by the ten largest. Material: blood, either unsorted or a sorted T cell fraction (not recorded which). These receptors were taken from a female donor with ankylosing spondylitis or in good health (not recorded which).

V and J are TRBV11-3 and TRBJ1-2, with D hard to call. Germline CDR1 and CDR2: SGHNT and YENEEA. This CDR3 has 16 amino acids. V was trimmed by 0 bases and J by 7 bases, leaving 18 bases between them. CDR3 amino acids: CASSLDFNRLGSGYTF. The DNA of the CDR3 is TGTGCCAGCAGCTTAGACTTCAACCGCCTCGGGAGTGGCTACACCTTC.

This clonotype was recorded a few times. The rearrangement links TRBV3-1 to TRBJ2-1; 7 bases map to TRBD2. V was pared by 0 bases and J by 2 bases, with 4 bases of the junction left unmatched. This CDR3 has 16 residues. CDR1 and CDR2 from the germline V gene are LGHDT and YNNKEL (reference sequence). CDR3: CASSQDSLAAYNEQFF. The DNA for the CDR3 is TGTGCCAGCAGCCAAGATAGCCTAGCGGCCTACAATGAGCAGTTCTTC.

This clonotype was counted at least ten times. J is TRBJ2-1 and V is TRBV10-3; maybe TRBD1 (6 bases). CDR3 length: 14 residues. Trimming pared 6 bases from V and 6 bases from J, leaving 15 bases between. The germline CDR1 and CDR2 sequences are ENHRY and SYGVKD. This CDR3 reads CAISRDTLGNEQFF. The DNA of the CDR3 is TGTGCCATCAGCCGGGACACCCTAGGCAATGAGCAGTTCTTC.

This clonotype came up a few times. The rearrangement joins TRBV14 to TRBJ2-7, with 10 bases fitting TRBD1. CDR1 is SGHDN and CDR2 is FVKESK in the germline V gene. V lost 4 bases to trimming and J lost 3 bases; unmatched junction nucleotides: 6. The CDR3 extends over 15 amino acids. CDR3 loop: CASSLSTGGYYEQYF. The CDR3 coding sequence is TGTGCCAGCAGCCTATCGACAGGGGGCTACTACGAGCAGTACTTC.

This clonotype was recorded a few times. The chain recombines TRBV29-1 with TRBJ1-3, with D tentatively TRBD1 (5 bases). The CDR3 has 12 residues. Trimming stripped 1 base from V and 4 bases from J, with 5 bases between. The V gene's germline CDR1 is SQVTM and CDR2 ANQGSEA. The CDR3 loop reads CSVEGGGNTIYF. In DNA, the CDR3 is TGCAGCGTTGAAGGGGGGGGAAACACCATATATTTT.

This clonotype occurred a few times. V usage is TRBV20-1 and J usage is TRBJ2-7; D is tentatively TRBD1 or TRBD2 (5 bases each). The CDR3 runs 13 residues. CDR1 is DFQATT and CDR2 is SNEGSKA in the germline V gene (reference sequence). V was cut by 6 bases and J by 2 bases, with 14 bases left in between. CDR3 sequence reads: CSAHGDPTYEQYF. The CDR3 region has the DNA TGCAGTGCCCACGGGGACCCTACCTACGAGCAGTACTTC.

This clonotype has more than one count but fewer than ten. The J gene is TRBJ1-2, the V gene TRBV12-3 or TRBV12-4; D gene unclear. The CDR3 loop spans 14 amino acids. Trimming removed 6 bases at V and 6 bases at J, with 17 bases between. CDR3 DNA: TGTGCCAGCAGCTATCCTCGGAGATCCGATGGCTACACCTTC. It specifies CASSYPRRSDGYTF.

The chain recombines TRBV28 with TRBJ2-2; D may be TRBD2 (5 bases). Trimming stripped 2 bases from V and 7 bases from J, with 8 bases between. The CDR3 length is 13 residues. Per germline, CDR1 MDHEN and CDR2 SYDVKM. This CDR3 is CASSLAGIGELFF. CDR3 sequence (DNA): TGTGCCAGCAGTTTAGCCGGGATCGGGGAGCTGTTTTTT.

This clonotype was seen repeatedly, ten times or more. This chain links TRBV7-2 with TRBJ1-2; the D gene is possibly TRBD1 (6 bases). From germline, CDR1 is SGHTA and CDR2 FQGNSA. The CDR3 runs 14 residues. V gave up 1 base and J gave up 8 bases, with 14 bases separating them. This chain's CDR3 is CASSLEQGSGGYTF. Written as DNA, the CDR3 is TGTGCCAGCAGCTTAGAGCAGGGGTCTGGGGGCTACACCTTC.

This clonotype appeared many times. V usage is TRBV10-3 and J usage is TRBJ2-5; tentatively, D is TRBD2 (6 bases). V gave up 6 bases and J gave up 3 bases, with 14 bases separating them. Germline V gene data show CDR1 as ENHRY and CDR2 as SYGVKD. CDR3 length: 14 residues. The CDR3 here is CAIRAGTGEETQYF. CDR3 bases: TGTGCCATCAGGGCCGGGACTGGCGAAGAGACCCAGTACTTC.

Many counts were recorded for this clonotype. CDR3 bases: TGTGCCATCAGTGGGGACAGACAGGGAATGGGGTCCTACGAGCAGTACTTC. It yields the protein CAISGDRQGMGSYEQYF. This sequence joins TRBV10-3 and TRBJ2-7; 7 nucleotides agree with TRBD1. CDR1 ENHRY and CDR2 SYGVKD come from the germline V gene. V lost 4 bases to trimming and J lost 1 base; unmatched junction nucleotides: 13. The CDR3 length is 17 residues.

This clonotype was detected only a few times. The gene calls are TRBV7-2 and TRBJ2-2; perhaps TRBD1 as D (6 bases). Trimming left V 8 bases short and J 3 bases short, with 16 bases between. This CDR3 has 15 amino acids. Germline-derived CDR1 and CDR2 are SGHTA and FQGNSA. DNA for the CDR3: TGTGCCAGCGTCACGAAAGGGGGATACACCGGGGAGCTGTTTTTT. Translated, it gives CASVTKGGYTGELFF.

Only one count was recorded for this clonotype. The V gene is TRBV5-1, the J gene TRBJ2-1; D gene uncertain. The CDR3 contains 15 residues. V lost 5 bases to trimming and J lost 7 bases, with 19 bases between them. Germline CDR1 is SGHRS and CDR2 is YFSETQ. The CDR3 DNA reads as TGCGCCAGCAGTCTCCCGACGGGTACTACAAATGAGCAGTTCTTC. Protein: CASSLPTGTTNEQFF.

CDR3 in DNA: TGTGCCAGCAGCCCTTGGGGTAGCGGGAACAATGAGCAGTTCTTC. Translating it yields CASSPWGSGNNEQFF. The chain recombines TRBV7-2 with TRBJ2-1, with 8 bases identical to TRBD2. The J segment lost 5 bases and the V segment lost 5 bases, leaving 8 bases of the junction unmatched. The CDR3 runs to 15 residues. Germline CDR1 SGHTA, CDR2 FQGNSA.

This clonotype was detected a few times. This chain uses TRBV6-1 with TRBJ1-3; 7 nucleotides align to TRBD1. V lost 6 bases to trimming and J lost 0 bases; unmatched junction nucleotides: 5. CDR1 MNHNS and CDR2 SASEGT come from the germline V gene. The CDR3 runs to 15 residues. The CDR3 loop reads CASRPGQVSGNTIYF. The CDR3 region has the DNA TGTGCCAGCAGGCCCGGACAGGTCTCTGGAAACACCATATATTTT.

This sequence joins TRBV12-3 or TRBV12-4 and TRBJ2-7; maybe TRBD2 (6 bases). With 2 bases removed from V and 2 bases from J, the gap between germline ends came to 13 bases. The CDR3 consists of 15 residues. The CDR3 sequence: CASSLNVGGAYEQYF. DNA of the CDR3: TGTGCCAGCAGTTTAAATGTGGGAGGTGCCTACGAGCAGTACTTC.

The CDR3 nucleotides are TGTGCCAGCAGTGACCAGTACAATGAGCAGTTCTTC. Translated, it gives CASSDQYNEQFF. The chain links TRBV6-2 or TRBV6-3 to TRBJ2-1; D ambiguous. The CDR3 consists of 12 residues. Trimming took 5 bases from V and 4 from J, leaving 6 bases between them. In germline, CDR1 is MNHEY, CDR2 SVGEGT.

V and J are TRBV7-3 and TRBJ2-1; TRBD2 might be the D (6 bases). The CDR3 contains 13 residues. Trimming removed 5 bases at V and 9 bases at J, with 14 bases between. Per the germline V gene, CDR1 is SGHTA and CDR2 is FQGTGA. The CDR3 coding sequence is TGTGCCAGCAGCATGGGACGGAGGGGTGAGCAGTTCTTC. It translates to CASSMGRRGEQFF.

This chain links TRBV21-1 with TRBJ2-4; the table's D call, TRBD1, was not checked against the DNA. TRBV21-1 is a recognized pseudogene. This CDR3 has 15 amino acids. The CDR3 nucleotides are TGTGCCAGCAGCAATAGGGGGATGGCCAAAAACATTCAGTACTTC. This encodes CASSNRGMAKNIQYF.

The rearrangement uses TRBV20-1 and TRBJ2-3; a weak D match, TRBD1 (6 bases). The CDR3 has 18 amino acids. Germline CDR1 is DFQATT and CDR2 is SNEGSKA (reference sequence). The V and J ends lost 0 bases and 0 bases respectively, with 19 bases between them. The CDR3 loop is CSARESGPTGTSTDTQYF. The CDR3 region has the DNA TGCAGTGCTAGAGAATCGGGGCCGACAGGTACTAGCACAGATACGCAGTATTTT.

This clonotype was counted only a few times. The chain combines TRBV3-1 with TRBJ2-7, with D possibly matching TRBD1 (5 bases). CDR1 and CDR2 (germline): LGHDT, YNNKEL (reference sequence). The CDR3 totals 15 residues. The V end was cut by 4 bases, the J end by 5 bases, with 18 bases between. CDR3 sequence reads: CASSRLVDPGHEQYF. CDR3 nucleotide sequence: TGTGCCAGCAGCCGTTTGGTGGACCCAGGGCACGAGCAGTACTTC.

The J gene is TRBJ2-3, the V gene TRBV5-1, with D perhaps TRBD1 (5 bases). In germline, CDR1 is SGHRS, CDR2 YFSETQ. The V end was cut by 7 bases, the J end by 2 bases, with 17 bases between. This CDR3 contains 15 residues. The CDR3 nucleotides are TGCGCCAGCGGCCAAACAGGCGGAATCACAGATACGCAGTATTTT. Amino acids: CASGQTGGITDTQYF.

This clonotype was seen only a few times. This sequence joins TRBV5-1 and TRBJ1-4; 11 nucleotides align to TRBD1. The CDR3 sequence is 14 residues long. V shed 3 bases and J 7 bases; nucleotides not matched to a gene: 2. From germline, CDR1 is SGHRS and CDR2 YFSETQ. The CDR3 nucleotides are TGCGCCAGCAGCTGGGGGACAGGGGGTGAAAAACTGTTTTTT. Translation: CASSWGTGGEKLFF.

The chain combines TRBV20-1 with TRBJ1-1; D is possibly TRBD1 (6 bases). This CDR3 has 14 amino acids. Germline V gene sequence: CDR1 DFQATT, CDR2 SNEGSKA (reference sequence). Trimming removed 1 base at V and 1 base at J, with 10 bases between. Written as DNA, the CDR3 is TGCAGTGCTAGAGGGGGGGCCGGGAACACTGAAGCTTTCTTT. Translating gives CSARGGAGNTEAFF.

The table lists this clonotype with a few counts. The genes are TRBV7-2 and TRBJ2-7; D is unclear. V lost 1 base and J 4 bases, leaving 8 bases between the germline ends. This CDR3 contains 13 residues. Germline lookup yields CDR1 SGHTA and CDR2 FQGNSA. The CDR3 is CASSLDNRYEQYF. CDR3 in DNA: TGTGCCAGCAGCTTAGACAACCGGTACGAGCAGTACTTC. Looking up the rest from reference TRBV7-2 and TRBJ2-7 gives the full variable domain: GAGVSQSPSNKVTEKGKDVELRCDPISGHTALYWYRQSLGQGLEFLIYFQGNSAPDKSGLPSDRFSAERTGGSVSTLTIQRTQQEDSAVYLCASSLDNRYEQYFGPGTRLTVT.

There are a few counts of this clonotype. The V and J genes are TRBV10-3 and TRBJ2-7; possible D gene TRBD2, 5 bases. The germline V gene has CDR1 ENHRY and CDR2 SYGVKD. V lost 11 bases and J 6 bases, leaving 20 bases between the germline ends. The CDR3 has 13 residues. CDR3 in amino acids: CAVTGHGGREQYF. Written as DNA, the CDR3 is TGTGCCGTCACGGGCCACGGAGGTCGCGAGCAGTACTTC.

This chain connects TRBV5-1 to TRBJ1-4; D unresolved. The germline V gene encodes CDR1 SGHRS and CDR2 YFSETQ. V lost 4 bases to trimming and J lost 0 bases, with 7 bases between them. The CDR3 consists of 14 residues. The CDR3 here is CASSVSPTNEKLFF. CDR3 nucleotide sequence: TGCGCCAGCAGCGTCAGCCCAACTAATGAAAAACTGTTTTTT.

The CDR3, as DNA: TGTGCCAGCAGTGATGGACAGGGGCTCAGCTCCTACAATGAGCAGTTCTTC. Protein product: CASSDGQGLSSYNEQFF. The chain links TRBV25-1 to TRBJ2-1, with 9 bases aligning to TRBD1. This CDR3 is built from 17 residues. After removal of 3 bases from V and 0 bases from J, the junction contained 6 bases not matched to a gene. Looked up from germline, CDR1 is MGHDK and CDR2 is SYGVNS.

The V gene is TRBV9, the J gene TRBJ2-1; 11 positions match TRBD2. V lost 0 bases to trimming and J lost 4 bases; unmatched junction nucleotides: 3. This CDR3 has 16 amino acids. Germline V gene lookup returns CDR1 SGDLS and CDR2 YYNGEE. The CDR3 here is CASSVEGLAAYNEQFF. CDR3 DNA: TGTGCCAGCAGCGTAGAGGGACTAGCGGCTTACAATGAGCAGTTCTTC.